The rows below give T cell receptor beta chains drawn from one sample of a study of regulatory T cells in long-lasting Graves disease. One entry per CDR3 protein results from TCRdb running MiXCR on the multiplex PCR reads. The table has 250,000 to 300,000 distinct CDR3 sequences, 20% to 25% seen once. The sequences come from peripheral blood mononuclear cells (PBMCs), collected when the disease was refractory, from a patient treated with antithyroid drugs. These receptors were obtained from a female donor with Graves disease. Each CDR3 is given with its conserved first and last residue. The order of the fields is V gene, J gene, clone size, D gene, CDR3 protein, CDR3 DNA. A D gene is named only where the DNA matches it firmly. Part of the rows lack a size; the others show once, few, many or a class for expanded clones.

>TRBV7-9|TRBJ2-6|many|TRBD2
CASSLFGTADREGNVLTF
TGTGCCAGCAGCTTATTCGGGACGGCAGACCGGGAGGGCAACGTCCTGACTTTC
>TRBV20-1|TRBJ2-2|few|TRBD2
CSARDLAGAPNTGELFF
TGCAGTGCTAGAGACCTAGCGGGAGCTCCGAACACCGGGGAGCTGTTTTTT
>TRBV3-1|TRBJ1-2|few|-
CASSKARGGGYTF
TGTGCCAGCAGCAAGGCCCGTGGTGGTGGCTACACCTTC
>TRBV20-1|TRBJ2-7|many|TRBD1
CSARGDRGYEQYF
TGCAGTGCTAGAGGCGACAGGGGTTACGAGCAGTACTTC
>TRBV20-1|TRBJ2-7|few|-
CSARKLTVGHERYF
TGCAGTGCTAGAAAGCTCACTGTGGGGCACGAGCGGTACTTC
>TRBV7-2|TRBJ1-5|-|-
CASSRAPAQNQPQHF
TGTGCCAGCAGCCGAGCTCCCGCACAAAATCAGCCCCAGCATTTT
>TRBV6-1|TRBJ2-2|-|TRBD1
CASSQDRAETGELFF
TGTGCCAGCAGCCAGGACAGGGCTGAAACCGGGGAGCTGTTTTTT
>TRBV19|TRBJ1-5|-|-
CASSISLTGNNQPQHF
TGTGCCAGTAGTATCTCTCTAACAGGGAACAATCAGCCCCAGCATTTT
>TRBV6-2/TRBV6-3|TRBJ2-1|-|-
CASSVSEGPIPFF
TGTGCCAGCAGTGTCTCGGAAGGCCCGATCCCGTTCTTC
>TRBV7-2|TRBJ2-7|many|-
CASSLGPGLLYEQYF
TGTGCCAGCAGCTTAGGCCCGGGACTGCTATACGAGCAGTACTTC
>TRBV30|TRBJ2-2|-|-
CAWKNILAHGELFF
TGTGCCTGGAAAAACATACTAGCCCACGGGGAGCTGTTTTTT
>TRBV2|TRBJ1-5|few|TRBD1
CASSSTGDRDGPQHF
TGTGCCAGCAGCTCGACCGGGGACAGGGACGGCCCCCAGCATTTT
>TRBV2|TRBJ1-2|many|TRBD1
CASSGQTGGLDGYTF
TGTGCCAGCAGCGGACAAACAGGGGGCCTTGACGGCTACACCTTC
>TRBV20-1|TRBJ2-5|-|-
CSARRPAAETQYF
TGCAGTGCCCGGCGACCCGCCGCGGAGACCCAGTACTTC
>TRBV10-2|TRBJ2-7|many|TRBD2
CASRGLAGGFQDEQYF
TGCGCCAGCAGGGGACTAGCGGGAGGCTTTCAGGACGAGCAGTACTTC
>TRBV6-2/TRBV6-3|TRBJ2-6|-|-
CASSYSWQGIGSGANVLTF
TGTGCCAGCAGTTACTCGTGGCAGGGGATCGGCTCTGGGGCCAACGTCCTGACTTTC
>TRBV30|TRBJ2-5|few|-
CAWTPLATQTQYF
TGTGCCTGGACCCCTTTAGCGACCCAGACCCAGTACTTC
>TRBV7-2|TRBJ2-2|-|-
CASSFLGAGELFF
TGTGCCAGCAGCTTTTTGGGAGCCGGGGAGCTGTTTTTT
>TRBV2|TRBJ1-1|many|-
CASGRIRNTEAFF
TGTGCCAGCGGTCGCATCAGGAACACTGAAGCTTTCTTT
>TRBV28|TRBJ2-7|-|TRBD2
CASSPNPVGLAGVSSYEQYF
TGTGCCAGCAGTCCAAACCCGGTGGGTCTAGCGGGAGTGAGCTCCTACGAGCAGTACTTC
>TRBV30|TRBJ2-5|-|-
CAWSPTRGTQYF
TGTGCCTGGAGTCCAACGCGAGGGACCCAGTACTTC
>TRBV5-1|TRBJ2-7|once|TRBD2
CASSLAPAGVESEQYF
TGCGCCAGCAGCTTGGCACCAGCGGGAGTGGAATCCGAGCAGTACTTC
>TRBV7-9|TRBJ2-1|-|TRBD1
CASSRTGADEQFF
TGTGCCAGCAGCAGGACAGGGGCCGATGAGCAGTTCTTC
>TRBV27|TRBJ1-1|few|-
CATKVNTEAFF
TGTGCCACCAAGGTGAACACTGAAGCTTTCTTT
>TRBV27|TRBJ2-5|many|-
CASSSGGWRGKETQYF
TGTGCCAGCAGTTCCGGAGGGTGGAGGGGGAAAGAGACCCAGTACTTC
>TRBV12-3/TRBV12-4|TRBJ1-2|many|-
CASSYRVGYGYTF
TGTGCCAGCAGTTACAGGGTCGGCTATGGCTACACCTTC
>TRBV2|TRBJ2-3|many|-
CASSRVTDTQYF
TGTGCCAGCAGTCGGGTAACAGATACGCAGTATTTT
>TRBV6-5|TRBJ1-3|-|-
CASSYSGPSGNTIYF
TGTGCCAGCAGTTACTCAGGGCCCTCTGGAAACACCATATATTTT
>TRBV27|TRBJ2-3|few|TRBD2
CASSLGLAFTDTQYF
TGTGCCAGCAGTTTAGGACTAGCCTTCACAGATACGCAGTATTTT
>TRBV12-3/TRBV12-4|TRBJ2-4|-|-
CASSPGGGAVAKNIQYF
TGTGCCAGCAGCCCCGGCGGAGGGGCTGTAGCCAAAAACATTCAGTACTTC
>TRBV7-9|TRBJ1-4|-|-
CASSFGAGLNEKLFF
TGTGCCAGCAGCTTTGGGGCAGGGCTTAATGAAAAACTGTTTTTT